This T cell receptor beta chain is drawn from a study of T cell repertoires in cytomegalovirus infection (dated by TCRdb to the late 2010s). For the study in its entirety: Donor HLA type was relevant to the analysis, as public TCR beta signatures indicated carriage of CMV infection together with the matching HLA type.

The table lists this clonotype with a count of one. The antigen this receptor binds is unknown. Base qualities are not recorded, but no much larger clone differs from it by a single base. One read yields weak evidence. What the authors observed across the whole study: In both this cohort and an independent cohort of under 450 donors, the cumulative frequency of public TCR beta family members distinguished carriers of CMV infection plus the relevant HLA type. The ex vivo response was dominated by HLA-C-restricted CMV-specific TCR beta clonotypes, and the single most frequent clonotype in two of eight donors was supplied by these HLA-C-restricted clonotypes.

Trimming removed 3 bases from V and 7 bases from J, leaving 18 bases between the germline ends. Based on the germline V gene (reference sequence), the CDR1 and CDR2 sequences are MNHEY and SMNVEV. The CDR3 goes from the cysteine to the phenylalanine over 15 residues. Left in the record is the CDR3 DNA by itself, 45 bases read in frame from the first base. The data were produced on an Illumina HiSeq 1500. The public reads were run again by TCRdb, first through fastp at Q25 and then through MiXCR, and only productive beta chains were kept. A single entry per CDR3 protein holds the most common genes and DNA from its merged rows. Counted in this sample were 450,000 to 550,000 distinct CDR3 sequences; 16% of them appeared once. The ten largest clones capture roughly a quarter of the sample.

This TCR was recovered from a human donor in good health (CMV status not recorded). Some clones in this sample may be carry-over from other donors' samples. The rearrangement joined TRBV27 to TRBJ1-2; too little of a D gene remains to name it. The sequenced sample was CD8+ T cells from PBMCs. The DNA is TGTGCCAGCAGTTTTTCGATGGCGAAAAGAGCTGGCTACACCTTC. Translated, this is CASSFSMAKRAGYTF.